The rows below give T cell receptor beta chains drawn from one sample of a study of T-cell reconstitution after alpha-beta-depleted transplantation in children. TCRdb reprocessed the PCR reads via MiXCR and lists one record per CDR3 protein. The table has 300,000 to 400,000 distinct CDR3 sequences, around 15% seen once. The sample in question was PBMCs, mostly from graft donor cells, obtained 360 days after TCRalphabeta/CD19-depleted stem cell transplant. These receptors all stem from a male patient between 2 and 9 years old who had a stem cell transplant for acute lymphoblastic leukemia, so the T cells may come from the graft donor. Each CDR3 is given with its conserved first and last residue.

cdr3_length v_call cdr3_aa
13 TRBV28 CASSTSGVYEQYF
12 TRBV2 CASSEVTDTQYF
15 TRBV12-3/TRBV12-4 CASSRDRVGVYEQYF
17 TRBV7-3 CASSSKPGQGYTGELFF
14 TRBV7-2 CASSSDDRAQEQYF
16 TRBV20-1 CSARPDSLKNGYGYTF
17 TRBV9 CASSPRTGDVGNTEAFF
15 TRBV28 CASRTPGTGGYGYTF
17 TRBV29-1 CSVVGLAGPSSHNEQFF
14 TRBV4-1 CASSRPGQSYGYTF
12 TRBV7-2 CASSLVSYGYTF
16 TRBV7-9 CASSLALFRPQETQYF
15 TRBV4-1 CASSLGLAGAGEQFF
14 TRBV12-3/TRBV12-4 CASSPNRDPDTQYF
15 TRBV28 CASSFTLGEGETQYF
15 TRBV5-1 CASSLDIRGGKTQYF
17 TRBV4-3 CASSQGAGSPGANVLTF
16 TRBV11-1 CASSLAESLHTGELFF
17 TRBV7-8 CASSSLWTSGSYNEQFF
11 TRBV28 CASSETYEQYF
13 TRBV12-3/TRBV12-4 CASSLRPNTEAFF
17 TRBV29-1 CSVEDLVSGALYNEQFF
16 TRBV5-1 CASRRLTGDLGNEQFF
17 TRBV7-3 CASSLTSLAGYTGELFF
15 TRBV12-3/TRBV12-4 CASSPSGSPGNEQFF
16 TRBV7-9 CASSSVKPGPYNEQFF
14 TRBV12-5 CASAVLATADTQYF
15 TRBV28 CASNQGQSSYNEQFF
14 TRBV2 CASSEEALNEKLFF
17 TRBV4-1 CASSQANGREAYNEQFF
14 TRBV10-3 CAISLAGGYNEQFF
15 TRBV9 CASSESQGAVYEQYF
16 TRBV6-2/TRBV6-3 CASSYKAGGSYNEQFF
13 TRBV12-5 CASGLGSNQPQHF
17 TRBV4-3 CASSHLPGSGSSYEQYF
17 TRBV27 CASSHLGLAANTGELFF
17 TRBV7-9 CASSSRHSSGKADTQYF
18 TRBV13 CASRSYRTGTTIPYGYTF
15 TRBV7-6 CASSPAWTGGNEQFF
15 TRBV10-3 CAISEWDRGRYEQYF
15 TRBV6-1 CASSEPDRWTYEQYF
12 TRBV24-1 CATSDLMNIQYF
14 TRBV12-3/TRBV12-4 CASSLAGAKEKLFF
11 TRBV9 CASGVEETQYF
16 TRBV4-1 CASSHQMVTTNEKLFF